This T cell receptor beta chain derives from a study of long-term antiretroviral therapy in people with HIV. Across the whole study: Earliest sampling preceded the 2015 immediate-ART recommendation by about a decade.

On this clone itself: Its antigen is as yet unknown.

Study-level findings and limits: Collection spanned 2004 to 2017; ART regimens may be less effective than current ones. Control repertoires displayed wider CDR3 length ranges than the HIV repertoires.

Per germline, CDR1 SGHRS and CDR2 YFSETQ. The junction had 4 bases not matched to a gene; V was cut back by 1 base and J by 6 bases. The CDR3 is 15 amino acids. Assay version v3.0 of immunoSEQ was used, and it was run at survey level. In sequencing, roughly 40,000-50,000 T-cell genomes per sample were targeted. This table comes from immunoSEQ multiplex PCR, and its TCRdb copy is limited to in-frame clones, with some not included. This table holds about 17,000 clones, 91% found once. This TCR derives from a man in his 60s with HIV. V gene TRBV5-1 combines with J gene TRBJ2-4; 10 bases are a match to TRBD1. This specimen consisted of unsorted PBMCs, obtained 0.3 years after starting antiretroviral therapy. The CDR3 DNA is TGCGCCAGCAGCTTGAATGGGGACAGGGGAAACATTCAGTACTTC. Amino acid sequence: CASSLNGDRGNIQYF.